This is a list of T cell receptor beta chains from one sample in a study of technical replicates of blood from a handful of donors. Only in-frame clones appear in the TCRdb table, and some are missing; sequencing was by immunoSEQ multiplex PCR. The sample lists about 59,000 clones, approximately 87% occurring once. The source material was PBMCs. Every receptor here comes from a human donor in good health. Some clones in this sample may be carry-over from other donors' samples. Both conserved end residues are part of each CDR3. Each record gives: V gene, D gene, clone size, CDR3 length, J gene, CDR3 protein, CDR3 DNA. The D gene is left open where the match is weak. The size of a clone is reported for some rows only, either as once, few or many, or as a class for expanded clones.

V gene: TRBV7-2
D gene: TRBD1
clone size: .
CDR3 length: 15
J gene: TRBJ2-7
CDR3 protein: CASSLVGQGYYEQYF
CDR3 DNA: TGTGCCAGCAGCTTAGTTGGACAGGGCTACTACGAGCAGTACTTC

V gene: TRBV2
D gene: .
clone size: .
CDR3 length: 14
J gene: TRBJ2-1
CDR3 protein: CASNDKNSYNEQFF
CDR3 DNA: TGTGCCAGCAATGACAAAAACTCCTACAATGAGCAGTTCTTC

V gene: TRBV11-2
D gene: .
clone size: .
CDR3 length: 11
J gene: TRBJ2-3
CDR3 protein: CASSRGDTQYF
CDR3 DNA: TGTGCCAGCAGCCGGGGAGATACGCAGTATTTT

V gene: TRBV9
D gene: TRBD2
clone size: .
CDR3 length: 15
J gene: TRBJ2-5
CDR3 protein: CASSAGTSGTQDQYF
CDR3 DNA: TGTGCCAGCAGCGCCGGGACTAGCGGGACTCAAGACCAGTACTTC

V gene: TRBV4-3
D gene: .
clone size: once
CDR3 length: 15
J gene: TRBJ2-3
CDR3 protein: CASSLQGGPGDTQYF
CDR3 DNA: TGCGCCAGCAGCCTTCAGGGTGGGCCCGGAGATACGCAGTATTTT

V gene: TRBV7-8
D gene: .
clone size: .
CDR3 length: 13
J gene: TRBJ2-1
CDR3 protein: CASSLPRGNEQFF
CDR3 DNA: TGTGCCAGCAGCCTACCCAGGGGAAATGAGCAGTTCTTC

V gene: TRBV19
D gene: TRBD1
clone size: .
CDR3 length: 18
J gene: TRBJ2-4
CDR3 protein: CASKGQGALMGFKNIQYF
CDR3 DNA: TGTGCCAGTAAAGGACAGGGGGCGCTCATGGGATTCAAAAACATTCAGTACTTC

V gene: TRBV7-9
D gene: TRBD1
clone size: .
CDR3 length: 15
J gene: TRBJ1-6
CDR3 protein: CASSPQGVGNSPLHF
CDR3 DNA: TGTGCCAGCAGCCCACAGGGGGTAGGGAATTCACCCCTCCACTTT

V gene: TRBV7-3
D gene: TRBD2
clone size: .
CDR3 length: 16
J gene: TRBJ2-1
CDR3 protein: CASSLGIAGGLNEQFF
CDR3 DNA: TGTGCCAGCAGCTTAGGGATAGCGGGAGGGCTCAATGAGCAGTTCTTC

V gene: TRBV19
D gene: .
clone size: few
CDR3 length: 14
J gene: TRBJ1-5
CDR3 protein: CASSWRGLNQPQHF
CDR3 DNA: TGTGCCAGTAGTTGGAGGGGCCTCAATCAGCCCCAGCATTTT

V gene: TRBV7-8
D gene: .
clone size: .
CDR3 length: 14
J gene: TRBJ2-3
CDR3 protein: CASSLVPTGDTQYF
CDR3 DNA: TGTGCCAGCAGCTTAGTTCCAACAGGAGATACGCAGTATTTT

V gene: TRBV13
D gene: .
clone size: .
CDR3 length: 15
J gene: TRBJ2-2
CDR3 protein: CASSLPVRGPGELFF
CDR3 DNA: TGTGCCAGCAGCTTACCCGTCCGAGGGCCCGGGGAGCTGTTTTTT

V gene: TRBV18
D gene: .
clone size: .
CDR3 length: 13
J gene: TRBJ2-7
CDR3 protein: CASSPQGDYEQYF
CDR3 DNA: TGTGCCAGCTCACCACAGGGAGACTACGAGCAGTACTTC

V gene: TRBV7-2
D gene: .
clone size: .
CDR3 length: 15
J gene: TRBJ2-7
CDR3 protein: CASSPEGGVSYEQYF
CDR3 DNA: TGTGCCAGCAGCCCCGAGGGTGGGGTCAGCTACGAGCAGTACTTC

V gene: TRBV7-9
D gene: .
clone size: .
CDR3 length: 13
J gene: TRBJ2-5
CDR3 protein: CASSLSTEETQYF
CDR3 DNA: TGTGCCAGCAGCTTAAGTACGGAAGAGACCCAGTACTTC

V gene: TRBV7-9
D gene: TRBD2
clone size: .
CDR3 length: 15
J gene: TRBJ2-7
CDR3 protein: CASSSPGGDLGEQYF
CDR3 DNA: TGTGCCAGCAGCTCCCCGGGGGGGGACTTGGGCGAGCAGTACTTC

V gene: TRBV4-2
D gene: .
clone size: few
CDR3 length: 14
J gene: TRBJ1-6
CDR3 protein: CASSPGHVRSPLHF
CDR3 DNA: TGTGCCAGCAGCCCCGGACACGTACGTTCACCCCTCCACTTT

V gene: TRBV7-9
D gene: TRBD2
clone size: .
CDR3 length: 18
J gene: TRBJ2-1
CDR3 protein: CASSLVGGLAGYYNEQFF
CDR3 DNA: TGTGCCAGCAGCTTAGTTGGGGGACTAGCGGGGTACTACAATGAGCAGTTCTTC

V gene: TRBV7-8
D gene: .
clone size: .
CDR3 length: 13
J gene: TRBJ1-1
CDR3 protein: CASSLEGGRWAFF
CDR3 DNA: TGTGCCAGCAGCTTAGAGGGGGGGAGATGGGCTTTCTTT

V gene: TRBV19
D gene: .
clone size: .
CDR3 length: 16
J gene: TRBJ2-5
CDR3 protein: CASSPQPSVLGETQYF
CDR3 DNA: TGTGCCAGTAGTCCCCAACCTAGCGTCCTAGGGGAGACCCAGTACTTC

V gene: TRBV10-3
D gene: .
clone size: .
CDR3 length: 13
J gene: TRBJ1-6
CDR3 protein: CAIQGILDSPLHF
CDR3 DNA: TGTGCCATCCAGGGGATTTTGGATTCACCCCTCCACTTT

V gene: TRBV6-6
D gene: .
clone size: .
CDR3 length: 13
J gene: TRBJ1-2
CDR3 protein: CASSYTGKDGYTF
CDR3 DNA: TGTGCCAGCAGTTACACAGGGAAGGATGGCTACACCTTC

V gene: TRBV4-1
D gene: TRBD2
clone size: .
CDR3 length: 16
J gene: TRBJ2-1
CDR3 protein: CASSQLAGVLYNEQFF
CDR3 DNA: TGCGCCAGCAGCCAACTAGCGGGAGTTCTATACAATGAGCAGTTCTTC

V gene: TRBV12-5
D gene: TRBD1
clone size: .
CDR3 length: 15
J gene: TRBJ2-5
CDR3 protein: CASGLRRGQGETQYF
CDR3 DNA: TGTGCTAGTGGTCTCCGACGGGGACAGGGCGAGACCCAGTACTTC

V gene: TRBV5-6
D gene: .
clone size: .
CDR3 length: 17
J gene: TRBJ1-6
CDR3 protein: CASSLTVGSFNNSPLHF
CDR3 DNA: TGTGCCAGCAGCTTGACTGTGGGCAGCTTTAATAATTCACCCCTCCACTTT

V gene: TRBV13
D gene: TRBD2
clone size: .
CDR3 length: 18
J gene: TRBJ2-1
CDR3 protein: CASSFIPGLAGGRNEQFF
CDR3 DNA: TGTGCCAGCAGCTTCATTCCGGGACTAGCGGGGGGGCGGAATGAGCAGTTCTTC

V gene: TRBV5-4
D gene: .
clone size: once
CDR3 length: 15
J gene: TRBJ1-2
CDR3 protein: CASSLGGFSNYGYTF
CDR3 DNA: TGTGCCAGCAGCTTAGGCGGGTTCTCTAACTATGGCTACACCTTC

V gene: TRBV15
D gene: .
clone size: .
CDR3 length: 16
J gene: TRBJ1-2
CDR3 protein: CATSRSELGGAHGYTF
CDR3 DNA: TGTGCCACCAGCAGGTCTGAACTGGGGGGGGCGCATGGCTACACCTTC

V gene: TRBV4-3
D gene: TRBD2
clone size: .
CDR3 length: 16
J gene: TRBJ2-5
CDR3 protein: CASSRTLAGGGETQYF
CDR3 DNA: TGCGCCAGCAGCCGAACACTAGCGGGGGGGGGAGAGACCCAGTACTTC

V gene: TRBV10-3
D gene: TRBD1
clone size: .
CDR3 length: 14
J gene: TRBJ2-3
CDR3 protein: CAISESGGSDTQYF
CDR3 DNA: TGTGCCATCAGTGAGTCAGGGGGCTCAGATACGCAGTATTTT

V gene: TRBV21-1
D gene: .
clone size: .
CDR3 length: 18
J gene: TRBJ1-5
CDR3 protein: CASSNPSEAALRNQPQHF
CDR3 DNA: TGTGCCAGCAGCAACCCTTCTGAGGCGGCCCTGAGGAATCAGCCCCAGCATTTT

V gene: TRBV18
D gene: TRBD2
clone size: .
CDR3 length: 15
J gene: TRBJ2-2
CDR3 protein: CASSRVLADNGELFF
CDR3 DNA: TGTGCCAGCTCACGTGTACTAGCGGACAACGGGGAGCTGTTTTTT

V gene: TRBV29-1
D gene: .
clone size: once
CDR3 length: 15
J gene: TRBJ1-6
CDR3 protein: CSVVEVSGYNSPLHF
CDR3 DNA: TGCAGCGTTGTTGAAGTGAGTGGCTATAATTCACCCCTCCACTTT

V gene: TRBV21-1
D gene: .
clone size: .
CDR3 length: 13
J gene: TRBJ2-1
CDR3 protein: CAREGHSYNEQFF
CDR3 DNA: TGTGCCAGGGAGGGGCATTCCTACAATGAGCAGTTCTTC

V gene: TRBV5-1
D gene: TRBD2
clone size: .
CDR3 length: 15
J gene: TRBJ2-1
CDR3 protein: CASSLAAGGPNEQFF
CDR3 DNA: TGCGCCAGCAGCTTGGCAGCGGGGGGGCCAAATGAGCAGTTCTTC

V gene: TRBV7-9
D gene: TRBD2
clone size: .
CDR3 length: 16
J gene: TRBJ2-1
CDR3 protein: CASRPRLAGGYNEQFF
CDR3 DNA: TGTGCCAGCAGACCCAGACTAGCGGGAGGGTACAATGAGCAGTTCTTC

V gene: TRBV7-6
D gene: TRBD2
clone size: .
CDR3 length: 16
J gene: TRBJ2-1
CDR3 protein: CASSSSPGTSDNEQFF
CDR3 DNA: TGTGCCAGCAGCTCTTCCCCCGGGACTAGTGACAATGAGCAGTTCTTC

V gene: TRBV5-6
D gene: TRBD2
clone size: once
CDR3 length: 19
J gene: TRBJ2-3
CDR3 protein: CASSSQGLAGGNTTDTQYF
CDR3 DNA: TGTGCCAGCAGCTCCCAGGGACTAGCGGGGGGCAATACCACAGATACGCAGTATTTT

V gene: TRBV11-3
D gene: TRBD2
clone size: .
CDR3 length: 14
J gene: TRBJ2-7
CDR3 protein: CASSLSSGSNEQYF
CDR3 DNA: TGTGCCAGCAGCTTAAGTAGCGGGAGTAACGAGCAGTACTTC

V gene: TRBV4-3
D gene: TRBD1
clone size: .
CDR3 length: 15
J gene: TRBJ2-7
CDR3 protein: CASSQRRDSPLAQYF
CDR3 DNA: TGCGCCAGCAGCCAACGACGGGACAGCCCGTTGGCGCAGTACTTC

V gene: TRBV6-6
D gene: .
clone size: few
CDR3 length: 12
J gene: TRBJ1-2
CDR3 protein: CASSNPGYGYTF
CDR3 DNA: TGTGCCAGCAGTAACCCAGGGTATGGCTACACCTTC

V gene: TRBV21-1
D gene: .
clone size: .
CDR3 length: 18
J gene: TRBJ1-3
CDR3 protein: CASSKDRRACLSGNTIYF
CDR3 DNA: TGTGCCAGCAGCAAAGACCGAAGAGCCTGTCTCTCTGGAAACACCATATATTTT

V gene: TRBV4-3
D gene: .
clone size: .
CDR3 length: 13
J gene: TRBJ1-2
CDR3 protein: CASSQDISYGYTF
CDR3 DNA: TGCGCCAGCAGCCAAGATATCAGCTATGGCTACACCTTC

V gene: TRBV5-4
D gene: TRBD2
clone size: .
CDR3 length: 13
J gene: TRBJ2-3
CDR3 protein: CASSPDYLAEQYF
CDR3 DNA: TGTGCCAGCAGTCCCGACTATCTAGCGGAGCAGTATTTT

V gene: TRBV20-1
D gene: .
clone size: few
CDR3 length: 11
J gene: TRBJ1-1
CDR3 protein: CSIDKNTEAFF
CDR3 DNA: TGCAGTATAGACAAGAACACTGAAGCTTTCTTT

V gene: TRBV9
D gene: TRBD1
clone size: .
CDR3 length: 15
J gene: TRBJ2-7
CDR3 protein: CASSGRDRGSYEQYF
CDR3 DNA: TGTGCCAGCAGCGGCCGGGACAGGGGGAGTTACGAGCAGTACTTC

V gene: TRBV7-2
D gene: TRBD2
clone size: .
CDR3 length: 14
J gene: TRBJ2-5
CDR3 protein: CASSSSGGRETQYF
CDR3 DNA: TGTGCCAGCAGCTCGAGCGGGGGCAGGGAGACCCAGTACTTC

V gene: TRBV19
D gene: .
clone size: .
CDR3 length: 15
J gene: TRBJ1-2
CDR3 protein: CATAGEGIPNYGYTF
CDR3 DNA: TGTGCCACCGCCGGGGAGGGGATCCCTAACTATGGCTACACCTTC

V gene: TRBV7-3
D gene: TRBD1
clone size: .
CDR3 length: 15
J gene: TRBJ2-1
CDR3 protein: CASSRDRVGTNEQFF
CDR3 DNA: TGTGCCAGCAGCCGTGACAGGGTTGGGACAAATGAGCAGTTCTTC

V gene: TRBV7-2
D gene: .
clone size: .
CDR3 length: 14
J gene: TRBJ2-7
CDR3 protein: CASSYHRVYYEQYF
CDR3 DNA: TGTGCCAGCAGCTACCACAGGGTCTACTACGAGCAGTACTTC